The present entry profiles one T cell receptor beta chain with its context. This entry is derived from a study of cytomegalovirus exposure and HLA in healthy donors. V gave up 3 bases and J gave up 4 bases; unmatched junction bases: 13. The germline V gene encodes CDR1 LGHNA and CDR2 YSLEER. The CDR3 spans 17 residues. The primer mix had 60 Vbeta and 13 Jbeta primers. TCRdb's table, derived via immunoSEQ multiplex PCR, lists solely in-frame clones and lacks some. The sample shows tens of thousands of clones, roughly 74% of them seen only once. Sequenced input: PBMCs. V usage is TRBV4-3 and J usage is TRBJ1-2; 8 bases match TRBD1. This TCR came from a woman aged 40 to 50 in good health and CMV-seropositive. CDR3 sequence (DNA): TGCGCCAGCAGCCAGGCCATCACAGGGGGTACTAGCTATGGCTACACCTTC. Protein sequence: CASSQAITGGTSYGYTF.